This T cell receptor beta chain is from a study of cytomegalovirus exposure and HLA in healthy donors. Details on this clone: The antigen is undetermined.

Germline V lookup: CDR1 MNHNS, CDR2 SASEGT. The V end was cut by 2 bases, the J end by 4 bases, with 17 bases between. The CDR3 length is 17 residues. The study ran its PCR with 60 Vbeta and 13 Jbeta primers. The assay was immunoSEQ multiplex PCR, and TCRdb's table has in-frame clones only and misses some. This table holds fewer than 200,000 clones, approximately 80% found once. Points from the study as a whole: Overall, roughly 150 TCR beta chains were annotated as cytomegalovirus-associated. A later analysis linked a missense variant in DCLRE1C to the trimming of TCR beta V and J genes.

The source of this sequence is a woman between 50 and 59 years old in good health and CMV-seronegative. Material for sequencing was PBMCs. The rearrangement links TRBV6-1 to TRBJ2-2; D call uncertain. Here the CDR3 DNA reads TGTGCCAGCAGTGAAATTGTGGTCTCCCTGAGCACCGGGGAGCTGTTTTTT. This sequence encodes CASSEIVVSLSTGELFF.